The next 15 T cell receptor beta chains were all read from a single sample in a study of CD8 T cells in ankylosing spondylitis. TCRdb analysed the 5' RACE reads with MiXCR anew, one entry per CDR3 protein. The table includes 250,000 to 400,000 distinct CDR3 sequences, 11% detected once. The material sequenced was blood, either unsorted or a sorted T cell fraction (not recorded which). Receptors originate from a female donor with ankylosing spondylitis or in good health (not recorded which).

CDR3 bases: TGTGCCACCAGTGACGCAGGGGGCGCGGGGACCGGCAATGAGCAGTTCTTC. Translated: CATSDAGGAGTGNEQFF. The chain is built from TRBV24-1 and TRBJ2-1; 8 bases agree with TRBD1. The CDR3 contains 17 residues. Germline V gene lookup returns CDR1 KGHDR and CDR2 SFDVKD. After removal of 4 bases from V and 6 bases from J, the junction contained 13 bases not matched to a gene.

The chain employs TRBV2 and TRBJ2-1, with 13 bases identical to TRBD2. Germline loops: CDR1 SNHLY, CDR2 FYNNEI. V shed 2 bases and J 8 bases; nucleotides not matched to a gene: 6. The CDR3 runs to 16 residues. In DNA form, the CDR3 reads TGTGCCAGCAGTGAAACACTAGCGGGAGGGACCCATGAGCAGTTCTTC. Translation: CASSETLAGGTHEQFF.

Details on this clonotype: With a much larger clone just one base away, this may be a read error. The chain uses TRBV20-1 and TRBJ2-1; D gene ambiguous. Germline CDR1 is DFQATT and CDR2 is SNEGSKA (reference sequence). This CDR3 has 13 residues. In DNA, the CDR3 is TGCAGTGCTGGAGATGCTTTCTACAATGAGCAGTTCTTC. Protein sequence: CSAGDAFYNEQFF.

The rearrangement links TRBV12-3 or TRBV12-4 to TRBJ2-3, with unresolved D. The CDR3 contains 16 residues. V was pared by 6 bases and J by 3 bases, with 19 bases between. In nucleotides, the CDR3 is TGTGCCAGCAGAGATCGGACGAGGCCCTGGACAGATACGCAGTATTTT. This gives the protein CASRDRTRPWTDTQYF.

In this sample, this clonotype turned up a few times. The V call is TRBV20-1, the J call TRBJ2-1, with 7 nucleotides matching TRBD1. Germline V gene sequence: CDR1 DFQATT, CDR2 SNEGSKA (reference sequence). The CDR3 has 13 amino acids. J lost 3 bases, V lost 6 bases, and 5 bases had no gene match. CDR3 residues: CSATGQYYNEQFF. CDR3 DNA sequence: TGCAGTGCCACGGGACAGTACTACAATGAGCAGTTCTTC.

This chain uses TRBV5-5 with TRBJ1-1; 7 nucleotides line up with TRBD1. The CDR3 runs 13 residues. Germline CDR1 is SGHKS and CDR2 is YYEKEE (reference sequence). V shed 3 bases and J 4 bases; nucleotides not matched to a gene: 3. Written as DNA, the CDR3 is TGTGCCAGCAGCTCGGGACAGAGCACTGAAGCTTTCTTT. The encoded protein is CASSSGQSTEAFF.

As to this clonotype: This is likely a read error, given that the CDR3 carries no conserved phenylalanine or tryptophan at its end. This chain links TRBV7-2 with TRBJ2-1; 10 bases line up with TRBD2. CDR1 and CDR2 from the germline V gene are SGHTA and FQGNSA. The CDR3 runs 15 residues. V trimming: 5 bases; J trimming: 10 bases; junction bases outside the gene matches: 11. CDR3 loop: CASSIRSGRAKEQFL. CDR3 sequence (DNA): TGTGCCAGCAGCATCCGAAGCGGGAGGGCCAAAGAGCAGTTCTTA.

The chain links TRBV18 to TRBJ1-4, with 9 nucleotides matching TRBD1. Germline trimming cut 2 bases from V and 12 bases from J; bases unmatched to any gene: 13. The length of the CDR3 is 16 residues. The germline V gene encodes CDR1 KGHSH and CDR2 LQKENI. CDR3 loop: CASSPSGQGPSKELFF. The CDR3 DNA reads as TGTGCCAGCTCACCATCGGGACAGGGCCCTTCGAAGGAACTGTTTTTT. The full variable domain, rest sourced from reference TRBV18 and TRBJ1-4, is NAGVMQNPRHLVRRRGQEARLRCSPMKGHSHVYWYRQLPEEGLKFMVYLQKENIIDESGMPKERFSAEFPKEGPSILRIQQVVRGDSAAYFCASSPSGQGPSKELFFGSGTQLSVL.

This clonotype showed up many times. The rearrangement uses TRBV20-1 and TRBJ2-7, with D maybe TRBD2 (6 bases). CDR3 length equals 14 residues. Germline V lookup: CDR1 DFQATT, CDR2 SNEGSKA (reference sequence). The V and J ends lost 3 bases and 4 bases respectively, with 16 bases between them. In DNA, the CDR3 is TGCAGTGCTAGCCCCCTAGCGTCGAGGTACGAGCAGTACTTC. Translating it yields CSASPLASRYEQYF.

This clonotype was seen many times. The chain has TRBV20-1 and TRBJ2-3, with D possibly TRBD1 on 7 matching bases. Germline CDR1 DFQATT, CDR2 SNEGSKA (reference sequence). The CDR3 is 18 amino acids. V was cut by 0 bases and J by 0 bases, with 19 bases left in between. The CDR3 reads CSARDLLRGTASTDTQYF. CDR3 DNA: TGCAGTGCTAGAGATCTCCTCCGCGGGACAGCCAGCACAGATACGCAGTATTTT.

As DNA, the CDR3 is TGCGCCAGCAGCTTGGACAGGGTCGATAATTCACCCCTCCACTTT. It encodes CASSLDRVDNSPLHF. The V gene is TRBV5-1, the J gene TRBJ1-6, with D tentatively TRBD1 (6 bases). The length of the CDR3 is 15 residues. V was cut by 0 bases and J by 5 bases, with 9 bases left in between. Germline CDR1 SGHRS, CDR2 YFSETQ.

The V gene is TRBV20-1, the J gene TRBJ2-7; the D gene is possibly TRBD1 (6 bases). V was clipped by 3 bases and J by 5 bases, with 23 bases between them. The CDR3 extends over 16 amino acids. Germline V gives CDR1 DFQATT, CDR2 SNEGSKA (reference sequence). CDR3 protein: CSARIGGPKNHNEQYF. For the CDR3, the DNA is TGCAGTGCTAGGATAGGGGGACCTAAAAATCATAACGAGCAGTACTTC.

This clonotype was seen more than once but under ten times. This sequence joins TRBV12-3 or TRBV12-4 and TRBJ1-4; D is possibly TRBD1 (6 bases). This CDR3 comprises 15 residues. With 4 bases removed from V and 3 bases from J, the gap between germline ends came to 12 bases. The CDR3 DNA reads as TGTGCCAGCAGTTCCTCGACAGGCTCTAATGAAAAACTGTTTTTT. Translating it yields CASSSSTGSNEKLFF.

This clonotype appeared a few times. The rearrangement joins TRBV5-1 to TRBJ2-1; perhaps TRBD2 as D (6 bases). This CDR3 region has 18 residues. CDR1 and CDR2 from the germline V gene are SGHRS and YFSETQ. V lost 0 bases to trimming and J lost 2 bases, with 18 bases between them. CDR3 amino acids: CASSLAETSYKPYNEQFF. The CDR3 coding sequence is TGCGCCAGCAGCTTGGCCGAAACTAGCTATAAACCCTACAATGAGCAGTTCTTC. The variable domain in full, completed from reference TRBV5-1 and TRBJ2-1, reads KAGVTQTPRYLIKTRGQQVTLSCSPISGHRSVSWYQQTPGQGLQFLFEYFSETQRNKGNFPGRFSGRQFSNSRSEMNVSTLELGDSALYLCASSLAETSYKPYNEQFFGPGTRLTVL.

The table lists this clonotype with many counts. The J gene is TRBJ2-7, the V gene TRBV12-3 or TRBV12-4, with 9 nucleotides matching TRBD1. This CDR3 is built from 15 residues. Unmatched junction bases numbered 8, after V lost 6 bases and J lost 2 bases. The CDR3 region has the DNA TGTGCCAGCAGAATGACAGGGGGTTTCACCTACGAGCAGTACTTC. This translates into CASRMTGGFTYEQYF.